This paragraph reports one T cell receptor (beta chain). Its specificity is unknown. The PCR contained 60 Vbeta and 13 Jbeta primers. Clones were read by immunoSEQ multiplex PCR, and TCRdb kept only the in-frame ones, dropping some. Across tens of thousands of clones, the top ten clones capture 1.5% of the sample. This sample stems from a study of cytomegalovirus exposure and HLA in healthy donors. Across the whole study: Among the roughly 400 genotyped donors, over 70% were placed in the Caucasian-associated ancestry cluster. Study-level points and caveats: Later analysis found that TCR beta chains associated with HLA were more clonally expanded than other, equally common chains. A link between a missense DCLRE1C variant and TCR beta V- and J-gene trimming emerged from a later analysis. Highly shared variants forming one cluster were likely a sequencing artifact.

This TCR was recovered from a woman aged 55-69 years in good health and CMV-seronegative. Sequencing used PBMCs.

CDR3 region: CASRHPRITGETQYF. CDR3 in DNA: TGTGCCAGCAGGCATCCTCGGATCACGGGAGAGACCCAGTACTTC. The chain combines TRBV11-2 with TRBJ2-5; D unresolved. V was trimmed by 6 bases and J by 4 bases, leaving 18 bases between them. Per the germline V gene, CDR1 is SGHAT and CDR2 is FQNNGV. The CDR3 has 15 residues.